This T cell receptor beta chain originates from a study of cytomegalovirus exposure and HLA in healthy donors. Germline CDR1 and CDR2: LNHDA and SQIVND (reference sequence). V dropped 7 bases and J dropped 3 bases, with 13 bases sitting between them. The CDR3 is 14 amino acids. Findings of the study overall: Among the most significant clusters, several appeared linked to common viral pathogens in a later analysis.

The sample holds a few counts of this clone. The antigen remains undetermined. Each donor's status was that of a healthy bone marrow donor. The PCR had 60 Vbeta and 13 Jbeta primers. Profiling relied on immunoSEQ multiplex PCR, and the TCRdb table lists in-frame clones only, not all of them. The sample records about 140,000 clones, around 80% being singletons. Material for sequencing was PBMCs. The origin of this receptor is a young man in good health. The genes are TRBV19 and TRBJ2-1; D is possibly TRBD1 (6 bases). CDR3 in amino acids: CASNSQGFYNEQFF. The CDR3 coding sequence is TGTGCCAGTAATTCACAGGGATTCTACAATGAGCAGTTCTTC.